This is a list of T cell receptor beta chains from one sample in a study of cytomegalovirus exposure and HLA in healthy donors. TCRdb's copy holds only in-frame clones and misses some; the assay was immunoSEQ multiplex PCR. The sample comprises over 150,000 clones, more than 80% of which are singletons, and around 3% rests with the top ten. Sequences were obtained from PBMCs. The receptors shown here come from a woman between 18 and 29 years old in good health and CMV-seropositive. Both conserved end residues are part of each CDR3. Each record gives: V gene, D gene, J gene, CDR3 length, CDR3 protein, CDR3 DNA. A D gene is named only where the DNA matches it firmly.

TRBV27	NA	TRBJ2-3	16	CASSLSAGPSTDTQYF	TGTGCCAGCAGTTTATCCGCGGGGCCCAGCACAGATACGCAGTATTTT
TRBV28	NA	TRBJ2-2	15	CASSLSEGAGGELFF	TGTGCCAGCAGTTTATCTGAGGGCGCAGGCGGGGAGCTGTTTTTT
TRBV6-6	TRBD2	TRBJ2-7	15	CASSSRLAVSYEQYF	TGTGCCAGCAGTTCTCGACTAGCGGTATCCTACGAGCAGTACTTC
TRBV6-6	TRBD2	TRBJ2-5	14	CASSALAGQETQYF	TGTGCCAGCAGCGCCCTAGCGGGGCAAGAGACCCAGTACTTC
TRBV19	TRBD2	TRBJ2-1	15	CASSMTASGLYEQFF	TGTGCCAGTAGTATGACGGCTAGCGGGCTCTATGAGCAGTTCTTC
TRBV9	NA	TRBJ1-3	14	CASSVGNSRNTIYF	TGTGCCAGCAGCGTAGGGAACAGCAGAAACACCATATATTTT
TRBV6-1	NA	TRBJ1-5	14	CASRVTGDNQPQHF	TGTGCCAGCAGGGTGACAGGAGACAATCAGCCCCAGCATTTT
TRBV28	TRBD1	TRBJ1-1	13	CASKQGGNTEAFF	TGTGCCAGCAAACAGGGGGGGAACACTGAAGCTTTCTTT
TRBV2	TRBD1	TRBJ1-2	14	CASRPNRGGYGYTF	TGTGCCAGCAGACCGAACAGGGGGGGCTATGGCTACACCTTC
TRBV6-5	NA	TRBJ1-1	12	CASSRLSTEAFF	TGTGCCAGCAGCCGGTTGAGCACTGAAGCTTTCTTT
TRBV29-1	TRBD1	TRBJ1-5	12	CSARDRGQPQHF	TGCAGCGCGCGGGACAGGGGCCAGCCCCAGCATTTT
TRBV27	NA	TRBJ2-2	14	CASSPPTNTGELFF	TGTGCCAGCAGTCCCCCAACGAACACCGGGGAGCTGTTTTTT
TRBV7-2	NA	TRBJ1-1	14	CASSSAAMNTEAFF	TGTGCCAGCAGCTCCGCTGCTATGAACACTGAAGCTTTCTTT
TRBV7-9	NA	TRBJ2-2	15	CASSPLLDRTGELFF	TGTGCCAGCAGCCCGCTCCTAGACAGAACCGGGGAGCTGTTTTTT
TRBV28	TRBD2	TRBJ2-3	15	CASRSSGPGTDTQYF	TGTGCCAGCAGATCTAGCGGTCCCGGCACAGATACGCAGTATTTT
TRBV5-1	TRBD2	TRBJ2-7	17	CASSSGLAAATSYEQYF	TGCGCCAGCAGCTCGGGACTAGCGGCCGCCACCTCCTACGAGCAGTACTTC